This T cell receptor (beta chain) originates from a study of blood T cell repertoires in COVID-19. Assay used: immunoSEQ multiplex PCR; TCRdb lists only in-frame clones, some missing. Found here are about 120,000 clones, over 80% of them singletons; the top ten hold under 30%. Details on this clone: Other nucleotide sequences from this sample produce the same CDR3.

Germline CDR1 reads SGHRS; CDR2 reads YFSETQ. J lost 4 bases, V lost 3 bases, and 2 bases had no gene match. The CDR3 is 14 amino acids. The rearrangement links TRBV5-1 to TRBJ1-1; 11 positions match TRBD1. The sequence was collected from a woman aged 70-85 years with acute or convalescent COVID-19. The sequenced sample consisted of peripheral blood. DNA for the CDR3: TGCGCCAGCAGCTCCGGGACAGGGGGCACTGAAGCTTTCTTT. It yields the protein CASSSGTGGTEAFF.